Listed below are T cell receptor beta chains from one sample, sequenced in a study of blood T cell repertoires in COVID-19. The data were produced by immunoSEQ multiplex PCR, yet TCRdb's version contains in-frame clones alone and is incomplete. This sample has about 220,000 clones, with roughly 88% found just once. Specimen: PBMCs or T cells enriched from blood (not recorded which). All receptors come from a woman aged 40 to 50 with acute COVID-19. Each CDR3 is given with its conserved first and last residue. Each record gives: J gene, clone size, V gene, D gene, CDR3 DNA, CDR3 protein. The D gene is left open where the match is weak. The size field is filled for only some rows; it gives once, few, many or a size class.

>TRBJ1-1|once|TRBV29-1|NA
TGCAGCGTCCAGGACACAAGGCAAGCTTTCTTT
CSVQDTRQAFF
>TRBJ1-2|NA|TRBV6-5|TRBD1
TGTGCCAGCAGTTCCTCCCTCAGGGGGCATGGCTACACCTTC
CASSSSLRGHGYTF
>TRBJ1-4|once|TRBV12-5|TRBD1
TGTGCTAGTGGTTTCAATAACAAGATGGACAGGGTAGGGGAAAAACTGTTTTTT
CASGFNNKMDRVGEKLFF
>TRBJ2-7|NA|TRBV19|NA
TGTGCCAGTAGTATAGCGGCAGGGAAGGACGAGCAGTACTTC
CASSIAAGKDEQYF
>TRBJ2-7|NA|TRBV27|TRBD1
TGTGCCAGCAGTTCTTCCGGGACAGGGGCTAACGAGCAGTACTTC
CASSSSGTGANEQYF
>TRBJ1-2|NA|TRBV6-6|NA
TGTGCCACCCACGGGGTGGGAGTTTCCTATGGCTACACCTTC
CATHGVGVSYGYTF
>TRBJ2-6|NA|TRBV15|TRBD1
TGTGCCACCAGCAGAGATTCTCAGGGGGCTGGGGCCAACGTCCTGACTTTC
CATSRDSQGAGANVLTF
>TRBJ1-6|few|TRBV18|TRBD1
TGTGCCAGCTCACCGATACAGGGGGGAAATAATTCACCCCTCCACTTT
CASSPIQGGNNSPLHF
>TRBJ1-4|NA|TRBV7-2|TRBD1
TGTGCCAGCAGAGGGGGCCCTGCAACTAATGAAAAACTGTTTTTT
CASRGGPATNEKLFF
>TRBJ1-2|NA|TRBV29-1|TRBD1
TGCAGCGTTGAATGGGACAGGGTCTATGGCTACACCTTC
CSVEWDRVYGYTF
>TRBJ1-1|once|TRBV7-3|TRBD1
TGTGCCAGCAGCTCGACAGGGGGACTGCCGAACACTGAAGCTTTCTTT
CASSSTGGLPNTEAFF
>TRBJ2-2|NA|TRBV30|NA
TGTGCCTGGGGGGGCTATAAGGGCGGGGAGCTGTTTTTT
CAWGGYKGGELFF
>TRBJ1-2|NA|TRBV10-3|NA
TGTGCCATCAGTGAGACGACAGGAGATCTGGGTGGCTACACCTTC
CAISETTGDLGGYTF
>TRBJ1-2|NA|TRBV2|NA
TGTGCCAGCAGTGAAGGTTGGGCCGACTATGGCTACACCTTC
CASSEGWADYGYTF
>TRBJ1-2|NA|TRBV28|NA
TGTGCCAGCCATGCTAACTATGGCTACACCTTC
CASHANYGYTF
>TRBJ2-3|NA|TRBV7-9|NA
TGTGCCACATCCCCAGGGCAGGGCTTGGCAGATACGCAGTATTTT
CATSPGQGLADTQYF
>TRBJ2-4|NA|TRBV20-1|NA
TGCAGTGCTAGTGAAGGGGGTACCAAAAACATTCAGTACTTC
CSASEGGTKNIQYF
>TRBJ1-4|NA|TRBV19|NA
TGTGCCAGTAGTACCCGACAGGAAAATGAAAAACTGTTTTTT
CASSTRQENEKLFF
>TRBJ2-3|NA|TRBV13|TRBD2
TGTGCCAGCAGTTCACTAGCGGGGGGGTTGGATACGCAGTATTTT
CASSSLAGGLDTQYF
>TRBJ2-1|few|TRBV19|TRBD2
TGTGCCAGTAGTAACGGTAGACTAGCGGATTACAATGAGCAGTTCTTC
CASSNGRLADYNEQFF
>TRBJ1-6|NA|TRBV7-2|NA
TGTGCCAGCAGCTTAAGTCAGGGCGCTCTGGATTCACCCCTCCACTTT
CASSLSQGALDSPLHF
>TRBJ1-2|NA|TRBV6-1|NA
TGTGCCAGCAGTGAAGCGACAGGTTTTGGTAACTATGGCTACACCTTC
CASSEATGFGNYGYTF
>TRBJ1-1|few|TRBV19|NA
TGTGCCAGTACCCTACACAGGAACACTGAAGCTTTCTTT
CASTLHRNTEAFF
>TRBJ1-6|NA|TRBV30|NA
TGTGCCTGGAGTGCGGGGATCGTCTATAATTCACCCCTCCACTTT
CAWSAGIVYNSPLHF
>TRBJ1-2|NA|TRBV29-1|NA
TGCAGCGTTTTCTCTAACTATGGCTACACCTTC
CSVFSNYGYTF
>TRBJ1-6|NA|TRBV5-1|TRBD1
TGCGCCAGCAGCTGGGACAGGTCAAGTTCACCCCTCCACTTT
CASSWDRSSSPLHF
>TRBJ2-3|NA|TRBV4-1|TRBD2
TGCGCCAGCAGCCAAGGGGCGGGGGGTCTCACAGATACGCAGTATTTT
CASSQGAGGLTDTQYF
>TRBJ1-2|NA|TRBV6-5|NA
TGTGCCGGCGCTAACACAGGGACGAACTATGGCTACACCTTC
CAGANTGTNYGYTF
>TRBJ1-2|NA|TRBV15|TRBD1
TGTGCCACCAACTCGGACAGGGGAAGCTATGGCTACACCTTC
CATNSDRGSYGYTF